The clone carrying this T cell receptor (beta chain) showed up just once. What it binds is unknown. The sample is drawn from a study of cytomegalovirus exposure and HLA in healthy donors. The wider study: Both the 120 validation repertoires and the approximately 640 first-cohort repertoires used the same platform, as reported by a later analysis. Study-level findings and limits: Some TCR beta chains (around 180 of them) were listed as cytomegalovirus-associated.

Profiled with immunoSEQ multiplex PCR; TCRdb holds only in-frame clones, not every one. Seen here are 250,000 to 300,000 clones, just over 85% observed once, and the top ten hold over 0.95%. In germline, CDR1 is MNHNY, CDR2 SVGAGI (reference sequence). Trimming took 5 bases from V and 4 from J, leaving 11 bases between them. CDR3 length: 13 residues. The sample was PBMCs. This sequence originates from a woman younger than 35 in good health and CMV-seronegative. The genes are TRBV6-6 and TRBJ1-2, with D perhaps TRBD1 (5 bases). The CDR3 loop reads CASSQTGVYGYTF. The CDR3 DNA is TGTGCCAGCAGTCAAACAGGCGTCTATGGCTACACCTTC.